This T cell receptor beta chain was sequenced for a study of blood T cell repertoires in COVID-19. This table comes from immunoSEQ multiplex PCR, and its TCRdb copy is limited to in-frame clones, with some not included. There are fewer than 200,000 clones in the sample; more than 85% occur only once, and roughly 24% lies in the top ten. The CDR3 consists of 19 residues. After removal of 4 bases from V and 0 bases from J, the junction contained 16 bases not matched to a gene. Per the germline V gene, CDR1 is SGHRS and CDR2 is YFSETQ. The chain joins TRBV5-1 to TRBJ1-3, with 7 positions matching TRBD1. The specimen sequenced was PBMCs or T cells enriched from blood (not recorded which). The sequence came from a middle-aged woman in a cohort exposed to, infected with or recovered from COVID-19 (not recorded which). The CDR3 sequence: CASSPTFGQDAYSGNTIYF. CDR3 nucleotides: TGCGCCAGCAGCCCCACATTCGGACAGGACGCCTACTCTGGAAACACCATATATTTT.